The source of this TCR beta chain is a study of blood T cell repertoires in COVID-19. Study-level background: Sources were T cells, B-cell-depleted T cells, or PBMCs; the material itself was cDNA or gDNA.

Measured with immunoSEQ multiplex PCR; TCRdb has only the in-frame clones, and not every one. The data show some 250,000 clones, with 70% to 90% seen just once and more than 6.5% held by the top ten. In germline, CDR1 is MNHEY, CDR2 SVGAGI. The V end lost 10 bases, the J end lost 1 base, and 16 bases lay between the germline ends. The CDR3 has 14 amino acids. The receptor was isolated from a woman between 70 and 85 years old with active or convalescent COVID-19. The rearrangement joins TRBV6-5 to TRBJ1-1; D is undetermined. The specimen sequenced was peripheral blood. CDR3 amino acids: CATSRRAGNTEAFF. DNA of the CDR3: TGTGCCACATCCAGAAGAGCGGGGAACACTGAAGCTTTCTTT.